This record looks at one T cell receptor (beta chain) sequence and its context. This record comes from a study of cytomegalovirus exposure and HLA in healthy donors. Trimming took 5 bases from V and 0 from J; bases not matched to a gene: 17. Germline lookup yields CDR1 SGDLS and CDR2 YYNGEE. This CDR3 contains 19 residues. It was with 60 Vbeta and 13 Jbeta primers that the PCR ran. Sequenced by immunoSEQ multiplex PCR; TCRdb stores in-frame clones only, minus some. There are approximately 200,000 clones in the sample; around 80% occur only once, and about 4.4% lies in the top ten. V usage is TRBV9 and J usage is TRBJ1-3, with TRBD1 matching 7 bases. The sample was PBMCs. The source of this sequence is a woman in her thirties in good health and CMV-seropositive. CDR3 sequence (DNA): TGTGCCAGCAGTGCCTCTCCGGGACAGCTAACTGACTCTGGAAACACCATATATTTT. Protein product: CASSASPGQLTDSGNTIYF.